This is a list of T cell receptor beta chains from one sample in a study of response to subunit inactivated influenza vaccine. Using its own MiXCR run on the RT-PCR reads, TCRdb lists one record per CDR3 protein. The table records hundreds of thousands of distinct CDR3 sequences, approximately 24% of them present only once. The source material was CD4+ T cells sorted from PBMCs, sampled about 5 days after vaccination. These receptors were taken from a man aged 50 or older who received an inactivated influenza vaccine. The conserved cysteine and the conserved F or W are not part of the CDR3 here.

V: TRBV12-3/TRBV12-4; CDR3: ASTAAGVGTEAF
V: TRBV12-3/TRBV12-4; CDR3: ASSLGRPNQPQH
V: TRBV6-2/TRBV6-3; CDR3: ASSLRGGPRGWEQF
V: TRBV4-3; CDR3: ASSQDVQGNYNEQF
V: TRBV20-1; CDR3: SVLGPDRRTQY
V: TRBV20-1; CDR3: SAAGTMYEQF
V: TRBV15; CDR3: ATSSPRDSTDTQY
V: TRBV30; CDR3: AWSPTRTARSGNTIY
V: TRBV7-2; CDR3: ASSQTETQY
V: TRBV7-9; CDR3: ASSSPGTGNEKLF
V: TRBV5-1; CDR3: ASSQRGSRSDTQY
V: TRBV27; CDR3: ASSLLWGQGAYYGYT
V: TRBV5-1; CDR3: ASSLAVGTDEAF
V: TRBV18; CDR3: ASSPRQGGATGELF
V: TRBV9; CDR3: ASSVARGSDTQY